The source of this TCR beta chain is a study of cytomegalovirus exposure and HLA in healthy donors (dated by TCRdb to about 2017). General notes on the study: In an earlier analysis of under 600 of the donors, about 260 Gb of sequence data and 117 million unique TCR beta sequences from 150 million to 200 million T cells were reported. Roughly 300 gigabases of sequencing data and approximately 80 million unique TCR sequences were included in an early release covering over 600 HLA-typed donors. Among the roughly 400 genotyped donors, about 83% belonged to the genetic ancestry cluster associated with self-reported Caucasian donors. The aim of the study was to test whether cataloging public T cell receptors could identify signatures of past pathogen exposure. The study profiled the T cell repertoires of 500 to 800 subjects by immunosequencing and related them to cytomegalovirus serostatus. A separate validation cohort of over a hundred different subjects was used in addition to the roughly 670-subject first cohort. To predict cytomegalovirus infection status, the study brought together high-throughput TCR immunosequencing, statistical association of individual TCRs with disease status, and machine learning. In a later analysis, previously published TCR beta repertoires from several hundred donors were re-analyzed and high-resolution HLA genotyping was added so that TCR occurrence patterns could be studied. The later analysis used no new phenotypic data to find candidate immune exposures, relying instead on TCR beta sequences and their occurrence across donors. An earlier analysis of several hundred of the donors applied high-throughput TCR beta sequencing to assess whether each TCR beta V gene segment acted as functional or pseudogenic. Donor age, sex, ethnicity and CMV serostatus were compiled together with the repertoire data. Genome-wide SNP genotypes for about 60% of the roughly 670 donors were used in a later genetic analysis, which treated that subset as a discovery cohort. All discovery cohort repertoires had been generated using a single sequencing platform. Class I and class II HLA loci were covered by the typing at four-digit resolution. Typing coverage varied by locus: about 629-640 donors for A, B, C, DRB1 and DQB1; roughly 500 for DQA1; over 600 for DPA1; 450 to 480 for DPB1. Roughly 5 DR-DQ haplotypes were handled as single units for association and clustering, since linkage in the cohort was strong. Among roughly 400 genotyped donors of the cohort, an average of around 240,000 unique TCR beta nucleotide sequences was sequenced per donor, of which 15% to 20% were non-productive.

To note about this clone: Its binding antigen is unknown. Base qualities are not recorded, but no much larger clone differs from it by a single base.

Overall study results and their limits: For the cohort, immune exposure information was limited to CMV serostatus. Cytomegalovirus status was reported to be diagnosed by the classifier with high specificity and sensitivity in both the original and validation cohorts. Across donors, most TCR sequences were observed very rarely, whereas some public TCRs were present in many individuals. The 87-base-pair reads could not distinguish some IMGT-functional V segments, including TRBV6-2 and TRBV6-3, so those segments were excluded. A later analysis reported that several top co-occurrence clusters appeared linked to parvovirus B19, influenza, CMV and Epstein-Barr virus. When HLA alleles, especially DR and DQ, strongly co-occurred, TCR associations were difficult to assign to individual alleles. Specific HLA alleles were associated with 16,951 TCR beta sequences at a false discovery rate of 0.05 in a later analysis. Correlated functional status among segregating V segments might be attributable to linkage disequilibrium, but an unknown experimental factor could not be ruled out. A further reported finding was that TCR beta sequences accurately predicted the HLA-A and HLA-B alleles for most subjects in the first cohort. According to the authors, the approach could potentially be generalized to other disease states and immunological phenotypes. An earlier analysis of approximately 500 of the donors showed that most TCR beta V segments appeared in productive rearrangements either about 90% or about 30% of the time, which broadly matched IMGT annotations. A cluster of highly shared sequence variants was judged likely to represent a technical artifact of the sequencing pipeline. According to a later analysis, most CMV-associated TCR beta chains appeared to be HLA-restricted, and the HLA associations seemed to be driven largely by CMV exposure. Because HLA typing was unavailable for some donors at each locus, only the typed subset was used in association tests. V-gene and J-gene trimming of TCR beta chains was associated with a missense DCLRE1C variant in a later genetic analysis, and the association was replicated in an independent cohort. Three of the identified cytomegalovirus-associated TCR beta chains were confirmed in vitro to be specific for cytomegalovirus antigens. Presence/absence analyses assumed roughly uniform sequencing depth across donors, an assumption that may not hold. According to a later analysis, TCR association rates differed among HLA loci, with DRB1 alleles showing the most associated TCRs and HLA-C alleles showing the fewest. In a later analysis, HLA-associated TCR beta chains showed more clonal expansion and lower generation probabilities than non-associated chains that were equally common. In the study, around 150 TCR beta chains were listed as associated with cytomegalovirus. According to a later genetic analysis, donors in an Asian-associated ancestry cluster had fewer N-insertions in productive TCRs than the approximately 700-donor mean. The cohort was sequenced for TCR beta chains only, and without alpha or paired-chain data the features that could be detected were limited. Because counts were too low, about 18 rarely observed V segments, including chromosome 9 orphons, were excluded from the earlier analysis of several hundred of the donors.

The cohort was made up of around 720 healthy bone marrow donors. Cohort members were all nominally healthy when sampled, although unrecorded immune exposures were likely present. Of the 700 or so cohort members, around 280 had positive CMV serostatus and approximately 400 had negative CMV serostatus, and CMV serostatus was not recorded for the donor. A peripheral blood sample was provided by each donor, and peripheral blood mononuclear cells were used for TCR beta sequencing. The Qiagen DNeasy Blood Extraction Kit was used to extract genomic DNA from the blood cell samples. Relative to germline, V is 10 bases shorter and J is 6 bases shorter, with 13 bases between their ends. CDR1 and CDR2, per the germline V gene, are MDHEN and SYDVKM. Reading from cysteine to phenylalanine, the CDR3 counts 12 amino acids. CDR3 DNA is the only sequence kept; it has 36 bases, read in frame from the first base. Library construction relied on the immunoSEQ multiplex PCR assay. A mixture of 60 forward primers for TCR Vbeta segments and 13 reverse primers for TCR Jbeta segments was used in the multiplex PCR. A multiplex PCR assay on genomic DNA amplified the CDR3 region of rearranged TCR beta genes. The amplified TCR beta libraries were sequenced on the Illumina HiSeq System as 87-base-pair reads. The original methods were these. A later analysis tallied 75 million to 85 million unique TCR beta chains across the 700 or so repertoires, and approximately 12 million of those chains were shared by two or more donors. Raw reads were error-corrected and collapsed into unique sequences with a nearest-neighbor algorithm that merged closely related sequences to remove PCR and sequencing errors. CDR3 sequences were aligned to IMGT reference sequences to assign V, D and J gene segments. For a sequence to be retained, at least a six-nucleotide match to both a V gene segment and a J gene segment was required. A rearrangement counted as productive if the CDR3 had no stop codons and remained in frame with V and J, and every other rearrangement counted as non-productive. CDR3 was defined according to IMGT convention as the region running from the second conserved V-encoded cysteine to the conserved J-encoded phenylalanine. In an earlier analysis of around 600 of the donors, sequences lacking an unambiguous match to a single V gene segment were excluded. An earlier analysis of 587 of the donors classified V segments as functional when productive rearrangements were above 56.7% and as segregating when the standard deviation between donors was above 5%. To diagnose cytomegalovirus status from the catalog of TCR beta chain sequences, a statistical classification framework was built. In a later analysis, V and J genes were assigned by comparing TCR nucleotide sequences against IMGT/GENE-DB human TR gene sequences. The TCRdist pipeline was used in a later analysis to assign CDR3 sequences and most-parsimonious VDJ recombination scenarios. In a later analysis, each TCR beta chain was defined by its CDR3 amino acid sequence together with its V-gene family, and reads without a unique V-gene family were excluded. To address suspected cross-contamination and a sequencing artifact, a later analysis removed 550 to 750 highly shared, low-generation-probability nucleotide sequences. For each public chain, a later analysis derived a clonal expansion index from normalized ranks of inferred template counts within each repertoire. In a later analysis, generation probabilities were computed using a VDJ recombination model fitted to out-of-frame rearrangements, and the results were checked against IGoR. In a later analysis, hypergeometric tests were used to score TCR-TCR, TCR-HLA and TCR-CMV co-occurrence, with a repertoire-size bias correction applied to TCR pairs. False discovery rates were estimated in a later analysis by permuting HLA or CMV assignments 20 times. In a later analysis, co-occurring TCRs were grouped using DBSCAN, and TCRdist sequence similarity was added for clustering within HLA-allele-positive subsets. Co-occurrence clustering excluded repertoires with fewer than 30,000 or more than 120,000 public chains, plus five with anomalous nucleotide sharing. TCRdb holds this immuneACCESS table with in-frame rearrangements only. Some clones are missing; in checked studies, unresolved V genes explain under half, and the rest has no known cause. V, J and clone size are taken as reported in that table, and D and trimming were inferred from the DNA itself. The sample records about 120,000 clones, about 79% of which are singletons. About 2% of the sample lies in the top ten.

The material sequenced was PBMCs. The V and J genes are TRBV28 and TRBJ1-5; no D gene is confidently identified. The origin of this receptor is a human donor in good health. Here is the DNA: TGTGCCACCAGGAGTGGTCCTCAGCCCCAGCATTTT. It encodes CATRSGPQPQHF. Outside the CDR3, residues come from the reference TRBV28 and TRBJ1-5 proteins, so the full variable domain is: DVKVTQSSRYLVKRTGEKVFLECVQDMDHENMFWYRQDPGLGLRLIYFSYDVKMKEKGDIPEGYSVSREKKERFSLILESASTNQTSMYLCATRSGPQPQHFGDGTRLSIL.